Sequencing of this TCR beta chain was carried out in a study of T cells expressing NK-cell markers. Study at large: Investigators obtained TCR beta repertoires from sorted CD3+CD56+NKG2C+, CD3+CD56+NKG2C- and CD3+CD56-NKG2C+ T cells. HCMV serostatus: most of the eight sequenced donors positive, one negative. Findings of the study overall: The HCMV specificity of the expanded NKG2C+ T cell clones stayed unresolved.

The TCR beta cDNA came from 5'RACE template switching with UMIs. TCRdb reanalyzed the 5' RACE reads, giving one entry per CDR3 protein sequence and no DNA. Its table lists about 550,000 distinct CDR3 sequences. Remarks on this clonotype: Its target is not known.

The CDR3 runs 15 residues. CDR1 is SGHKS and CDR2 is YYEKEE in the germline V gene (reference sequence). This TCR came from a man aged 18-30 years in good health. Sequencing was done on a sample of blood T cells: a sorted CD56 or NKG2C T cell subset, CD4+ or CD8+ T cells, or bulk PBMC T cells (not recorded which). The rearrangement joins TRBV5-5 to TRBJ2-2; TCRdb names TRBD1, which stays unverified in the absence of DNA. The CDR3: CASSLKGVVAGELFF.